The 2 T cell receptor beta chains given below trace back to one sample, sequenced in a study of shared clonotypes between healthy human individuals. Data came from immunoSEQ multiplex PCR; TCRdb stores just in-frame clones and leaves some out. This table has some 2 million clones, around 96% appearing once. CD45RO-negative CD8 cells positively selected for CCR7 made up the naive population, which excluded terminally differentiated effector memory CD45RA+ cells. Sequencing used naive CD8+ T cells sorted from blood. These receptors originate from a man aged 18 to 35 in good health.

This clone was detected once. The genes are TRBV4-1 and TRBJ2-7; 8 nucleotides line up with TRBD1. Germline V CDR1 and CDR2: MGHRA, YSYEKL. This CDR3 is built from 15 residues. V gave up 3 bases and J gave up 2 bases; unmatched junction bases: 6. In DNA, the CDR3 is TGCGCCAGCAGCCAGACGGACAGGGAAACCTACGAGCAGTACTTC. It yields the protein CASSQTDRETYEQYF.

V and J are TRBV4-1 and TRBJ2-7; D is uncertain. This CDR3 is 14 amino acids long. Per the germline V gene, CDR1 is MGHRA and CDR2 is YSYEKL. Trimming left V 3 bases short and J 2 bases short, with 11 bases between. This CDR3 is CASSHAFRPYEQYF. The CDR3 DNA sequence: TGCGCCAGCAGCCATGCCTTTCGCCCCTACGAGCAGTACTTC.